Detailed here is one T cell receptor (beta chain). The record originates from a study of blood T cell repertoires in COVID-19. The repertoire was sequenced with immunoSEQ multiplex PCR; TCRdb's copy has only in-frame clones and lacks some. The repertoire consists of roughly 150,000 clones, with around 80% occurring once and the leading ten covering around 20%. The V gene's germline CDR1 is SGHRS and CDR2 YFSETQ. This CDR3 is built from 14 residues. Trimming removed 4 bases from V and 4 bases from J, with 11 bases in between. This chain uses TRBV5-1 with TRBJ1-4; D gene ambiguous. This clonotype was sampled from a woman in her 70s in a cohort exposed to, infected with or recovered from COVID-19 (not recorded which). Sample: PBMCs or T cells enriched from blood (not recorded which). Written as DNA, the CDR3 is TGCGCCAGCAGCGCCCAGGCCTTTAATGAAAAACTGTTTTTT. Protein sequence: CASSAQAFNEKLFF. The whole variable domain, remainder taken from reference TRBV5-1 and TRBJ1-4, is KAGVTQTPRYLIKTRGQQVTLSCSPISGHRSVSWYQQTPGQGLQFLFEYFSETQRNKGNFPGRFSGRQFSNSRSEMNVSTLELGDSALYLCASSAQAFNEKLFFGSGTQLSVL.